The next 20 T cell receptor beta chains were all read from a single sample in a study of metastatic and nonmetastatic thyroid tumors. No patient received treatment before thyroid surgery. TCRdb reanalyzed the PCR reads with MiXCR. Among around 26,000 clones, 20% were seen once, and the ten largest hold 4.4%. The sequencing sample was made of adjacent normal tissue. The receptors were gathered from a female donor with papillary thyroid cancer or a benign thyroid nodule (not recorded which). Some clones in this sample may be carry-over from other donors' samples.

J is TRBJ2-2 and V is TRBV10-2; D not certain. Germline-derived CDR1 and CDR2 are WSHSY and SAAADI. The CDR3 has 15 residues. With 4 bases removed from V and 6 bases from J, the gap between germline ends came to 15 bases. CDR3 amino acids: CASSVRRGSSGELFF. Here the CDR3 DNA reads TGCGCCAGCAGTGTACGGCGTGGATCCTCCGGGGAGCTGTTTTTT.

About this clone: One end of the junction does not line up with germline, which may come from a read error. The genes are TRBV7-9 and TRBJ2-6; the D gene is possibly TRBD1 (5 bases). The CDR3 covers 15 residues. Germline assignment: CDR1 SEHNR and CDR2 FQNEAQ (reference sequence). CDR3 DNA: TGTGCCAGCAGCTTATACCTATCTGGGGCCAACGACCTGACTTTC. Protein: CASSLYLSGANDLTF. Drawing the rest from reference TRBV7-9 and TRBJ2-6, the complete variable domain is DTGVSQNPRHKITKRGQNVTFRCDPISEHNRLYWYRQTLGQGPEFLTYFQNEAQLEKSRLLSDRFSAERPKGSFSTLEIQRTEQGDSAMYLCASSLYLSGANDLTFGAGSRLTVL.

This sequence joins TRBV27 and TRBJ2-1; maybe TRBD1 (6 bases). This CDR3 has 15 residues. Trimming pared 5 bases from V and 10 bases from J, leaving 21 bases between. The germline gives CDR1 MNHEY, CDR2 SMNVEV (reference sequence). In DNA, the CDR3 is TGTGCCAGCAGTCTGGGCCTCCAGGGGCAGGTCGAGCAGTTCTTC. It specifies CASSLGLQGQVEQFF.

On this clone: A much larger clonotype is one base distant, so this may be a read error. This CDR3 is also generated by other DNA sequences in the sample. The chain links TRBV4-1 to TRBJ2-1, with a weak D call TRBD2 (5 bases). V was clipped by 0 bases and J by 0 bases, with 9 bases between them. The CDR3 has 16 residues. Germline V lookup: CDR1 MGHRA, CDR2 YSYEKL. DNA of the CDR3: TGCGCCAGCAGCCAAGAAGCGGCGAGCTCCTACAATGAGCAGTTCTTC. As protein: CASSQEAASSYNEQFF.

This chain joins TRBV11-2 and TRBJ2-1, with a possible D match to TRBD2 (6 bases). The V end lost 9 bases, the J end lost 0 bases, and 15 bases lay between the germline ends. CDR3 length equals 15 residues. The germline CDR1 and CDR2 sequences are SGHAT and FQNNGV. Here the CDR3 reads CASSRDWISYNEQFF. Written as DNA, the CDR3 is TGTGCCAGTAGCCGGGACTGGATCTCCTACAATGAGCAGTTCTTC.

This clone was counted many times. The chain links TRBV29-1 to TRBJ2-7; D possibly corresponds to TRBD1 (6 bases). From germline, CDR1 is SQVTM and CDR2 ANQGSEA. The CDR3 runs to 11 residues. Trimming left V 2 bases short and J 5 bases short, with 7 bases between. In DNA, the CDR3 is TGCAGCGTTGAACGGACAGACGAGCAGTACTTC. Its translation is CSVERTDEQYF.

Turning to this clone: At one of its ends the junction is not consistent with the germline gene, which may arise from a read error. The V gene is TRBV20-1, the J gene TRBJ2-1, with TRBD2 identical over 8 bases. There are 13 residues in the CDR3. Germline V lookup: CDR1 DFQATT, CDR2 SNEGSKA (reference sequence). CDR3 protein: CNARTTREGEQFF. The DNA of the CDR3 is TGCAATGCTAGAACTACACGGGAGGGTGAGCAGTTCTTC.

This clone has just a few counts. A single base separates this from a much larger clone, so it may be a read error. The CDR3 loop is CSVDLLGINEKLFF. The CDR3 nucleotides are TGCAGCGTTGATCTTTTGGGGATTAATGAAAAACTGTTTTTT. The rearrangement uses TRBV29-1 and TRBJ1-4; D call uncertain. V dropped 3 bases and J dropped 4 bases, with 12 bases sitting between them. The CDR3 sequence is 14 residues long. CDR1 is SQVTM and CDR2 is ANQGSEA in the germline V gene.

This clone came up many times. The genes are TRBV20-1 and TRBJ2-1; 8 bases agree with TRBD2. The V gene's germline CDR1 is DFQATT and CDR2 SNEGSKA (reference sequence). The V and J ends lost 2 bases and 8 bases, in that order; junction bases with no gene match: 17. This CDR3 has 17 amino acids. The CDR3 DNA is TGCAGTGCTAGACCTCATGGACTAGCACAAAGATGGGATGAGCAGTTCTTC. It translates to CSARPHGLAQRWDEQFF.

This clone has a count of ten or more. J is TRBJ2-1 and V is TRBV20-1; 8 positions match TRBD2. The CDR3 contains 16 residues. The trim removed 0 bases at V and 8 bases at J, leaving 12 bases unmatched. CDR1 and CDR2 from the germline V gene are DFQATT and SNEGSKA (reference sequence). CDR3 loop: CSARDPTGGPKDEQFF. DNA for the CDR3: TGCAGTGCTAGAGACCCGACGGGAGGGCCTAAGGATGAGCAGTTCTTC.

By sample fraction, this clone is medium-sized. The rearrangement joins TRBV27 to TRBJ1-1, with 9 bases identical to TRBD1. V lost 5 bases, J lost 7 bases, and 5 bases stayed unmatched. The germline gives CDR1 MNHEY, CDR2 SMNVEV (reference sequence). The CDR3 extends over 13 amino acids. This CDR3 is CASSIGTGIEAFF. The DNA of the CDR3 is TGTGCCAGCAGTATCGGGACAGGGATTGAAGCTTTCTTT.

This clone was detected many times. The chain employs TRBV6-2 or TRBV6-3 and TRBJ2-5; D might be TRBD1 (5 bases). V was shortened by 0 bases and J by 10 bases, with 12 bases between the two germline ends. Germline V gene data show CDR1 as MNHEY and CDR2 as SVGEGT. The CDR3 is 13 amino acids. CDR3 nucleotide sequence: TGTGCCAGCAGTTACTCTTTCCAAGGGGACCAGTACTTC. Residues: CASSYSFQGDQYF.

With respect to this clone: At one end the junction does not follow the germline gene, possibly because of a read error. This chain connects TRBV5-1 to TRBJ2-2; perhaps TRBD2 as D (5 bases). This CDR3 has 15 amino acids. Germline CDR1 is SGHRS and CDR2 is YFSETQ. CDR3 in amino acids: CASGLEGANTWELSF. The CDR3 coding sequence is TGCGCCAGCGGCCTTGAGGGAGCGAACACCTGGGAGCTGTCTTTT.

The sample holds many counts of this clone. The chain uses TRBV15 and TRBJ1-5; D not certain. The CDR3 length is 16 residues. Germline assignment: CDR1 LNHNV and CDR2 YYDKDF (reference sequence). Trimming cost V 8 bases and J 6 bases, with 23 bases left between them. The CDR3 loop reads CATSPVGFEARQPQHF. The CDR3 nucleotides read TGTGCCACCTCACCAGTAGGCTTCGAGGCACGTCAGCCCCAGCATTTT.

This clone has ten or more counts. This chain uses TRBV30 with TRBJ1-3; 11 bases match TRBD1. Germline loops: CDR1 GTSNPN, CDR2 SVGIG (reference sequence). Losses at the gene ends were 0 bases for V and 6 bases for J; bases not matched to a gene: 4. The CDR3 is made up of 15 amino acids. In DNA form, the CDR3 reads TGTGCCTGGAGTGTAGGACAGGGGGCTGAAAACACCATATATTTT. It yields the protein CAWSVGQGAENTIYF.

There are many counts of this clone. The rearrangement uses TRBV9 and TRBJ2-2; unclear D gene. Trimming removed 1 base at V and 2 bases at J, with 3 bases between. This CDR3 is built from 13 residues. Germline V lookup: CDR1 SGDLS, CDR2 YYNGEE. The CDR3 region has the DNA TGTGCCAGCAGCGTAACCAACACCGGGGAGCTGTTTTTT. Translating it yields CASSVTNTGELFF.

The CDR3 reads CASSTGLENTGELFF. Written as DNA, the CDR3 is TGTGCCAGCAGTACGGGACTAGAGAACACCGGGGAGCTGTTTTTT. J is TRBJ2-2 and V is TRBV2, with TRBD2 identical over 8 bases. V was clipped by 5 bases and J by 1 base; unmatched bases: 3. The germline V gene has CDR1 SNHLY and CDR2 FYNNEI. The CDR3 runs to 15 residues.

The table lists this clone with many counts. Distinct nucleotide sequences in the sample also encode this CDR3. The chain has TRBV18 and TRBJ2-1; D remains ambiguous. The V end was cut by 4 bases, the J end by 9 bases, with 16 bases between. The germline V gene encodes CDR1 KGHSH and CDR2 LQKENI. CDR3 length equals 14 residues. The CDR3 DNA sequence: TGTGCCAGCTCACTAGCTGGGGTCCGCAGTGAGCAGTTCTTC. Protein sequence: CASSLAGVRSEQFF.

The chain has TRBV19 and TRBJ2-3, with D possibly TRBD2 on 6 matching bases. Germline V gene lookup returns CDR1 LNHDA and CDR2 SQIVND (reference sequence). CDR3 length equals 14 residues. CDR3 DNA sequence: TGTGCTAGACACCCGGGAGCTAGCACAGATACGCAGTATTTT. Encoded protein: CARHPGASTDTQYF.

In this sample, this clone turned up many times. V is TRBV11-1 and J is TRBJ2-2; 7 positions match TRBD1. The CDR3 is 16 residues long. CDR1 SGHAT and CDR2 FQDESV come from the germline V gene (reference sequence). V trimming: 0 bases; J trimming: 3 bases; junction bases outside the gene matches: 4. The CDR3 bases are TGTGCCAGCAGCTTAGCCGACAGGGCAGACACCGGGGAGCTGTTTTTT. Its translation is CASSLADRADTGELFF. The full variable domain, its missing parts supplied by reference TRBV11-1 and TRBJ2-2, is EAEVAQSPRYKITEKSQAVAFWCDPISGHATLYWYRQILGQGPELLVQFQDESVVDDSQLPKDRFSAERLKGVDSTLKIQPAELGDSAMYLCASSLADRADTGELFFGEGSRLTVL.